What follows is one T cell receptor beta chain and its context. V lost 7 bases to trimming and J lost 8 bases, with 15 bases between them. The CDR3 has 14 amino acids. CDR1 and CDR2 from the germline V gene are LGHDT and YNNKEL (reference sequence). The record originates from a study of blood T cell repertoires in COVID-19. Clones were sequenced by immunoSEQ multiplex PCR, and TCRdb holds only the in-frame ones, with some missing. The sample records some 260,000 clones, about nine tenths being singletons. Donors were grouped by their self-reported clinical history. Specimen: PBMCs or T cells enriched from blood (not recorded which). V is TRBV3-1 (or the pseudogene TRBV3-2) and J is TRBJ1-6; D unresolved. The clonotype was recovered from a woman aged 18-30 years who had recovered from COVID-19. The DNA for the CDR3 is TGTGCCAGCACCAACAGAGGGTTTGATTCACCCCTCCACTTT. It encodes CASTNRGFDSPLHF.